This T cell receptor beta chain stems from a study of blood T cell repertoires in COVID-19. The V end lost 0 bases, the J end lost 5 bases, and 14 bases lay between the germline ends. Germline loops: CDR1 MNHEY, CDR2 SMNVEV (reference sequence). The CDR3 is 16 amino acids. The data were produced by immunoSEQ multiplex PCR, yet TCRdb's version contains in-frame clones alone and is incomplete. The repertoire holds roughly 200,000 clones, with approximately 80% as singletons. The chain is built from TRBV27 and TRBJ1-3; the D gene is possibly TRBD1 (6 bases). The sequencing input was peripheral blood. This TCR came from a middle-aged woman with COVID-19, enrolled during active disease. For the CDR3, the DNA is TGTGCCAGCAGTTTATCACGACCGGGACAACGAAACACCATATATTTT. The encoded protein is CASSLSRPGQRNTIYF.